The clone carrying this T cell receptor (beta chain) came up many times. The data stem from a study of T-cell reconstitution after alpha-beta-depleted transplantation in children. Germline assignment: CDR1 SQVTM and CDR2 ANQGSEA. V lost 5 bases to trimming and J lost 1 base; unmatched junction nucleotides: 3. The CDR3 sequence is 13 residues long. This sample's TCRbeta library carried unique molecular identifier barcodes. TCRdb re-called the PCR reads with MiXCR, one entry per CDR3 protein. The profile shows 600,000 to 700,000 distinct CDR3 sequences, roughly 15% of them singletons. The sample in question was PBMCs from the stem cell graft donor, obtained from the stem cell graft. The source is a human donor who donated a stem cell graft to a child with acute myeloid leukemia. The V gene is TRBV29-1, the J gene TRBJ2-3; the match to TRBD2 covers 7 bases. CDR3 nucleotides: TGCAGCGTTCCAGGGAGGGGCACAGATACGCAGTATTTT. It is translated as CSVPGRGTDTQYF.